The 22 T cell receptor beta chains reported below all come from one sample, sequenced in a study of regulatory T cells in long-lasting Graves disease (dated by TCRdb to the early 2020s). Libraries were built with multiplex PCR. Sequenced using an Illumina HiSeq 4000. TCR beta libraries were built with iRepertoire HTBI primers and Arm-PCR amplification of CDR3 regions. In TCRdb, the public reads were trimmed at Q25 with fastp and aligned with MiXCR, with productive beta chains retained. For every CDR3 protein sequence, its rows merge into one entry that carries the most common genes and DNA. The sample has 550,000 to 600,000 distinct CDR3 sequences on record, 15% to 20% of them singletons. The ten largest clones take up 9.5% to 15% of the sample. In the paper's terms, the time point label means: newly diagnosed GD, antithyroid drugs for less than 3 months. For both TCR sequencing and RNA sequencing, RNA was extracted from PBMCs using TRIzol.

These data were likewise used in another study, on T cells in Graves' hyperthyroidism and ophthalmopathy.

The sequencing here drew on peripheral blood mononuclear cells (PBMCs), taken at new diagnosis, from a patient treated with antithyroid drugs. The receptors were sampled from a man younger than 35 with Graves disease. Donor details come from another sample of the same person, matched by shared clones.

This clonotype showed up many times. V usage is TRBV20-1 and J usage is TRBJ2-7; D gene uncertain. Deletions cut 3 bases from V and 0 bases from J, with 12 bases between. Germline V gene lookup returns CDR1 DFQATT and CDR2 SNEGSKA (reference sequence). CDR3 length: 14 amino acids. CDR3 sequence (DNA): TGCAGTGCTAGTGATCGGCGAATCTCCTACGAGCAGTACTTC. Its protein product is CSASDRRISYEQYF.

This sequence joins TRBV30 and TRBJ1-4; a possible D gene is TRBD1 (6 bases). The CDR3 length is 14 residues. Trimming left V 2 bases short and J 7 bases short, with 14 bases between. Germline CDR1 GTSNPN, CDR2 SVGIG (reference sequence). CDR3 DNA: TGTGCCTGGAGTTGGGGGACATCAAGTGAAAAACTGTTTTTT. Translation gives CAWSWGTSSEKLFF.

This clonotype appeared many times. The chain couples TRBV7-2 to TRBJ2-1, with 7 nucleotides matching TRBD1. Germline assignment: CDR1 SGHTA and CDR2 FQGNSA. The V segment lost 6 bases and the J segment 0 bases; nucleotides outside the gene matches: 11. The CDR3 extends over 17 amino acids. Here the CDR3 DNA reads TGTGCCAGCAGGCAGGGGGTCGACCCTCGCTCCTACAATGAGCAGTTCTTC. Translation: CASRQGVDPRSYNEQFF. Full variable domain (missing parts from reference TRBV7-2 and TRBJ2-1): GAGVSQSPSNKVTEKGKDVELRCDPISGHTALYWYRQSLGQGLEFLIYFQGNSAPDKSGLPSDRFSAERTGGSVSTLTIQRTQQEDSAVYLCASRQGVDPRSYNEQFFGPGTRLTVL.

This clonotype was found a few times. The CDR3 sequence: CARGWDSNQPQHF. CDR3 bases: TGTGCCAGGGGATGGGATAGCAATCAGCCCCAGCATTTT. J is TRBJ1-5 and V is TRBV25-1; D uncertain. This CDR3 is 13 amino acids long. V was shortened by 9 bases and J by 0 bases, with 9 bases between the two germline ends. CDR1 is MGHDK and CDR2 is SYGVNS in the germline V gene.

V is TRBV6-4 and J is TRBJ2-1; D might be TRBD1 (6 bases). The DNA end is a closer match to TRBJ2-5, so the J assignment may be wrong. CDR1 MRHNA and CDR2 SNTAGT come from the germline V gene. The CDR3 sequence is 12 residues long. DNA of the CDR3: TGTGCCAGCACTCAGGGGTGGGAGACCCAGTACTTC. Encoded protein: CASTQGWETQYF.

Only a few counts were recorded for this clonotype. The chain couples TRBV7-9 to TRBJ2-7, with TRBD1 matching over 8 bases. CDR1 and CDR2 from the germline V gene are SEHNR and FQNEAQ (reference sequence). The CDR3 length is 16 residues. V lost 5 bases and J lost 2; bases outside the gene matches: 11. CDR3 coding DNA: TGTGCCAGCAGCATACCCACAGGGGGTGTTCCCTACGAGCAGTACTTC. Translating it yields CASSIPTGGVPYEQYF.

The sample holds a few counts of this clonotype. The J gene is TRBJ2-7, the V gene TRBV5-1; 10 nucleotides align to TRBD2. This CDR3 region has 18 residues. V trimming: 0 bases; J trimming: 0 bases; junction bases outside the gene matches: 9. CDR1 is SGHRS, CDR2 YFSETQ, per germline. The CDR3 spells CASSLGMGGLAHSYEQYF. As DNA, the CDR3 is TGCGCCAGCAGCTTGGGAATGGGGGGACTAGCGCACTCCTACGAGCAGTACTTC.

The genes are TRBV5-5 and TRBJ1-2, with 8 bases lining up with TRBD1. Germline-derived CDR1 and CDR2 are SGHKS and YYEKEE (reference sequence). The CDR3 spans 17 residues. Trimming removed 4 bases from V and 7 bases from J; junction bases left unmatched: 18. The chain's CDR3 is CASSLTLRDRSKSGYTF. As DNA, the CDR3 is TGTGCCAGCAGCCTGACCTTACGGGACAGGAGTAAGAGTGGCTACACCTTC.

This clonotype has only one observation. The chain recombines TRBV10-1 with TRBJ2-7; possibly TRBD1 for D (5 bases). Trimming removed 11 bases at V and 5 bases at J, with 16 bases between. CDR3 length: 12 amino acids. The V gene's germline CDR1 is WNHNN and CDR2 SYGVQD (reference sequence). The DNA for the CDR3 is TGCGCCTGGGCAGGGATTAACGACGAGCAGTACTTC. Translating it yields CAWAGINDEQYF.

This clonotype showed up just a few times. This rearrangement joins TRBV5-5 to TRBJ1-1; D ambiguous. Germline values: CDR1 SGHKS, CDR2 YYEKEE (reference sequence). V was clipped by 2 bases and J by 1 base, with 6 bases between them. This CDR3 is 13 amino acids long. DNA for the CDR3: TGTGCCAGCAGCTTCTTAAAGAACACTGAAGCTTTCTTT. Its translation is CASSFLKNTEAFF.

This clonotype came up many times. V and J are TRBV20-1 and TRBJ2-5; 8 bases are shared with TRBD2. CDR3 length: 13 residues. Germline V CDR1 and CDR2: DFQATT, SNEGSKA (reference sequence). With V trimmed by 3 bases and J by 9 bases, 9 bases remained unmatched. The CDR3 protein is CSASGGAKVSQYF. The CDR3 region has the DNA TGCAGTGCTAGCGGGGGGGCCAAGGTGTCCCAGTACTTC.

For this clonotype: Possible read error: a much larger clone is one base away. This chain joins TRBV12-3 or TRBV12-4 and TRBJ2-2, with D possibly called TRBD1 or TRBD2 (5 bases each). There are 15 residues in the CDR3. The CDR3 sequence: CANSAPPGTSRELFF. DNA for the CDR3: TGTGCCAACAGTGCACCCCCTGGGACCTCACGGGAGCTGTTTTTT.

This clonotype was counted between two and nine times. This sequence joins TRBV5-1 and TRBJ2-7, with 13 bases fitting TRBD2. With V trimmed by 6 bases and J by 7 bases, 4 bases remained unmatched. Germline lookup yields CDR1 SGHRS and CDR2 YFSETQ. The CDR3 has 13 residues. The CDR3 is CASNWGLAGEQYF. DNA of the CDR3: TGCGCCAGCAACTGGGGACTAGCGGGAGAGCAGTACTTC.

Points on this clonotype: A read error is possible here, since a much larger clone lies one base away. V gene TRBV27 combines with J gene TRBJ2-1; the match to TRBD2 covers 10 bases. The CDR3 totals 17 residues. V was clipped by 4 bases and J by 6 bases; unmatched bases: 12. Germline CDR1 reads MNHEY; CDR2 reads SMNVEV (reference sequence). The CDR3 DNA reads as TGTGCCAGCAGTTCCAAAGGAGCGGGAGGGCTGAGCAATGAGCAGTTCTTC. Its translation is CASSSKGAGGLSNEQFF.

In regard to this clonotype: A much more abundant neighbour one base away suggests this may be a read error. V usage is TRBV5-1 and J usage is TRBJ1-1; D might be TRBD1 (5 bases). Per the germline V gene, CDR1 is SGHRS and CDR2 is YFSETQ. The CDR3 is 15 amino acids. CDR3 sequence: CASSLIARADTGAFF. The CDR3 DNA reads as TGCGCCAGCAGCCTTATCGCGCGCGCGGACACTGGAGCTTTCTTT.

This clonotype appeared a few times. The gene calls are TRBV11-2 and TRBJ1-2; TRBD1 matches at 8 bases. Germline loops: CDR1 SGHAT, CDR2 FQNNGV. V trimming: 5 bases; J trimming: 2 bases; junction bases outside the gene matches: 7. This CDR3 contains 15 residues. The CDR3, as DNA: TGTGCCAGCAGCACGCCGGGACAGGAGAACTATGGCTACACCTTC. Amino acids: CASSTPGQENYGYTF.

The chain couples TRBV28 to TRBJ1-4; tentatively, D is TRBD1 (5 bases). V was trimmed by 5 bases and J by 13 bases, leaving 20 bases between them. The germline V gene has CDR1 MDHEN and CDR2 SYDVKM. The CDR3 is made up of 14 amino acids. Here the CDR3 reads CASSPDSISEGLFF. The CDR3 DNA is TGTGCCAGCAGTCCCGACAGTATCTCTGAGGGACTGTTTTTT. Together with reference TRBV28 and TRBJ1-4, the CDR3 gives the full variable domain: DVKVTQSSRYLVKRTGEKVFLECVQDMDHENMFWYRQDPGLGLRLIYFSYDVKMKEKGDIPEGYSVSREKKERFSLILESASTNQTSMYLCASSPDSISEGLFFGSGTQLSVL.

Concerning this clonotype itself: A much larger clone is a single base away; this may be a read error. V and J are TRBV20-1 and TRBJ2-7, with 10 bases matching TRBD1. CDR3 length equals 15 residues. Germline V gene lookup returns CDR1 DFQATT and CDR2 SNEGSKA (reference sequence). Trimming took 1 base from V and 5 from J; bases not matched to a gene: 8. CDR3 sequence reads: CSARVDRDRGHEQYF. The CDR3 DNA follows: TGCAGTGCTAGAGTCGACCGGGACAGGGGCCACGAGCAGTACTTC.

The CDR3 loop is CASSQTSAGNTIYF. The CDR3, as DNA: TGTGCCAGCAGCCAAACCTCCGCTGGAAACACCATATATTTT. This chain joins TRBV12-3 or TRBV12-4 and TRBJ1-3; D unresolved. This CDR3 spans 14 amino acids. Trimming shortened V by 6 bases and J by 2 bases, and 11 bases separated the two germline ends.

The table lists this clonotype with many counts. The gene calls are TRBV3-1 and TRBJ2-1; D might be TRBD1 (5 bases). The CDR3 length is 15 residues. The germline V gene encodes CDR1 LGHDT and CDR2 YNNKEL (reference sequence). Trimming took 2 bases from V and 6 from J, leaving 14 bases between them. The DNA for the CDR3 is TGTGCCAGCAGCCAATATCAGACAGTGGGCAATGAGCAGTTCTTC. Amino acid sequence: CASSQYQTVGNEQFF.

In regard to this clonotype: Just one base apart from a much larger clone, this may be a read error. The gene calls are TRBV11-2 and TRBJ2-3; tentatively, D is TRBD2 (5 bases). Germline V gene lookup returns CDR1 SGHAT and CDR2 FQNNGV. The CDR3 is made up of 16 amino acids. CDR3: CASSFYPGSSTDAQYF. CDR3 DNA: TGTGCCAGCAGCTTCTACCCGGGTTCTAGCACAGATGCGCAGTATTTT.

The rearrangement uses TRBV4-2 and TRBJ1-5; D may be TRBD1 (6 bases). The CDR3 is 17 amino acids. V was cut by 1 base and J by 3 bases, with 16 bases left in between. CDR1 LGHNA and CDR2 YNFKEQ come from the germline V gene. The CDR3 is CASSQVVQQGLNQPQHF. The CDR3 nucleotides read TGTGCCAGCAGCCAAGTCGTGCAACAGGGCCTCAATCAGCCCCAGCATTTT.